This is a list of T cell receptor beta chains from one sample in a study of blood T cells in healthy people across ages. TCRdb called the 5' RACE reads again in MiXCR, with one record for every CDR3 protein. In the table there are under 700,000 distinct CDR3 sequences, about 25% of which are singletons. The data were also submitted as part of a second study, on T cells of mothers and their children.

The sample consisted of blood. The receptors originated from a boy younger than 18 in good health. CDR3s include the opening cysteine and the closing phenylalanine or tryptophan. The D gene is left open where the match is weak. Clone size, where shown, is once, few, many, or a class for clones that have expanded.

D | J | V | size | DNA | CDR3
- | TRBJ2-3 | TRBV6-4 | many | TGTGCCAGCAGTGACTCAGAGACAGATACGCAGTATTTT | CASSDSETDTQYF
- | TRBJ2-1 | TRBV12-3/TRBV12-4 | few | TGTGCCAGCACCCAGGGACTGGAAGACTACAATGAGCAGTTCTTC | CASTQGLEDYNEQFF
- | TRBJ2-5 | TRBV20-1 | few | TGCAGTGCAACCCAGGGTTTCCAAGAGACCCAGTACTTC | CSATQGFQETQYF
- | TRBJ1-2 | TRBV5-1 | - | TGCGCCAGCAGCTTGGATTGGACACGCTATGGCTACACCTTC | CASSLDWTRYGYTF
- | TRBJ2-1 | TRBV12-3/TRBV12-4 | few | TGTGCCAGCAGGGCGTTAGGAGGGTTCGATGAGCAGTTCTTC | CASRALGGFDEQFF
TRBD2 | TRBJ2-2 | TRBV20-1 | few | TGCAGTGCTTCGGGACTAGCGGGGGATCACACCGGGGAGCTGTTTTTT | CSASGLAGDHTGELFF
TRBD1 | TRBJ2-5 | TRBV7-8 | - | TGTGCCAGCAGCGGAAGGGACAGGGCGTACCAAGAGACCCAGTACTTC | CASSGRDRAYQETQYF
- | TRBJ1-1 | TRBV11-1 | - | TGTGCCAGCAGCTTTTGGGGAAACGTTGAAGCTTTCTTT | CASSFWGNVEAFF
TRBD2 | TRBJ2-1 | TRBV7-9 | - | TGTGCCAGCAGTCAAGGGACTAGCCTCTACAATGAGCAGTTCTTC | CASSQGTSLYNEQFF
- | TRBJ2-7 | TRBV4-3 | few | TGCGCCAGCAGCCAAGCATGGGGCTCCTACGAGCAGTACTTC | CASSQAWGSYEQYF
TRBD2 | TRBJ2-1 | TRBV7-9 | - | TGTGCCAGCAGCTTAATCCCTAAGGGACTAAACAATGAGCAGTTCTTC | CASSLIPKGLNNEQFF